The text below deals with one T cell receptor (delta chain). Antigen unknown. TCRdb records a much larger clone's protein for this DNA, with a difference at residue 10 that likely arises from a read error; the protein given is the translation of the DNA. TCRdb re-called clones from the multiplex PCR reads via CATT. Among some 51,000 delta-chain clones listed, roughly 2% were seen once. This sample is part of a study of γδ T cells in repeated Plasmodium falciparum infection. Study in general: Malaria-naive adults were infected with P. falciparum NF54 four times over around 600 days. Some Malian samples span acute malaria episodes; others come from no-transmission periods. Study results and limitations: Malian children's Vdelta2-negative repertoires appeared more expanded and less diverse than Australians'.

Bulk repertoires came from Vgamma9/Vdelta2+ or Vdelta2-negative gammadelta T cells flow-sorted from PBMC. The V end was cut by 5 bases, the J end by 1 base, with 47 bases between. The CDR3 has 24 residues. CDR1 and CDR2 from the germline V gene are TVYSNPD and GDNSRS (reference sequence). The source of this sequence is a pool of human donors (malaria-infected and uninfected, not separated). Sequenced: gamma-delta T cells from blood. The chain combines TRDV3 with TRDJ1, with D perhaps matching TRDD3 (5 bases). The CDR3 coding sequence is TGTGCCCATGGGGTCTCCTTTTTATACCGGGGACTAACAAGGGTTCGATCTTGCACCGATAAACTCATCTTT. It codes for CAHGVSFLYRGLTRVRSCTDKLIF.